The rows below give T cell receptor beta chains drawn from one sample of a study of Ad26.COV2.S vaccination and SARS-CoV-2 variants. This table comes from immunoSEQ multiplex PCR, and its TCRdb copy is limited to in-frame clones, with some not included. The repertoire holds about 350,000 clones, with 85% to 90% as singletons. Here the sequenced sample was peripheral blood, taken in a trial of Ad26.COV2.S vaccine versus placebo. The source is a person between 18 and 65 years old who received the Ad26.COV2.S COVID-19 vaccine or a placebo. CDR3s include the opening cysteine and the closing phenylalanine or tryptophan. The D gene is left open where the match is weak. Size values are once, few and many counts, or a class for expanded clones, and some rows have none.

DNA: TGCAGTGCTAGTTCGGGGCGGGCAGCTCTCTCTGGGGCCAACGTCCTGACTTTC; CDR3: CSASSGRAALSGANVLTF; D: -; size: -; J: TRBJ2-6; V: TRBV20-1
DNA: TGTGCCAGCAGTGTAGGGGACAAACCAGATGGCTACACCTTC; CDR3: CASSVGDKPDGYTF; D: -; size: -; J: TRBJ1-2; V: TRBV2
DNA: TGTGCCACTCAGGGGGCGTCCCAGAATGAGCAGTTCTTC; CDR3: CATQGASQNEQFF; D: TRBD1; size: -; J: TRBJ2-1; V: TRBV10-3
DNA: TGTGCCAGCAGCCCCACTCTAATTCCGGGACAGCTACACTCCCAAGAGACCCAGTACTTC; CDR3: CASSPTLIPGQLHSQETQYF; D: TRBD1; size: once; J: TRBJ2-5; V: TRBV6-6
DNA: TGTGCCATCAGTTTAGGGGGCATAGACACAAGCTACGAGCAGTACTTC; CDR3: CAISLGGIDTSYEQYF; D: TRBD1; size: -; J: TRBJ2-7; V: TRBV10-3
DNA: TGTGCCAGTAGTATCGATCGGGACAGGTACAATGAGCAGTTCTTC; CDR3: CASSIDRDRYNEQFF; D: TRBD1; size: -; J: TRBJ2-1; V: TRBV19
DNA: TGTGCCACCCTCACAGGCTCCTACGAGCAGTACTTC; CDR3: CATLTGSYEQYF; D: -; size: -; J: TRBJ2-7; V: TRBV28
DNA: TGTGCCAGCAGCGTAGCTCTACAGGGCCGAAACACCATATATTTT; CDR3: CASSVALQGRNTIYF; D: -; size: -; J: TRBJ1-3; V: TRBV9
DNA: TGTGCCAGCAGGGACCAGGACAGAGCTAACTATGGCTACACCTTC; CDR3: CASRDQDRANYGYTF; D: -; size: once; J: TRBJ1-2; V: TRBV28
DNA: TGTGCCAGCTCGTCGGACAGGGTAAACACTGAAGCTTTCTTT; CDR3: CASSSDRVNTEAFF; D: TRBD1; size: -; J: TRBJ1-1; V: TRBV7-2
DNA: TGTGCCAGCAGCACCGAGACAGCCTATAGCAATCAGCCCCAGCATTTT; CDR3: CASSTETAYSNQPQHF; D: -; size: -; J: TRBJ1-5; V: TRBV7-8
DNA: TGTGCCAGCAGCCAAGATGTCGGGAGCTCTGGGGCCAACGTCCTGACTTTC; CDR3: CASSQDVGSSGANVLTF; D: -; size: -; J: TRBJ2-6; V: TRBV3-1/TRBV3-2
DNA: TGTGCCAGCAGTAGCTGGCAGAATAACTATGGCTACACCTTC; CDR3: CASSSWQNNYGYTF; D: -; size: -; J: TRBJ1-2; V: TRBV27
DNA: TGTGCCAGCTCACGGGGTTCATCTGGGGCCAACGTCCTGACTTTC; CDR3: CASSRGSSGANVLTF; D: -; size: -; J: TRBJ2-6; V: TRBV18
DNA: TGTGCCAGCGTCGACAGGGGGACCTACAATGAGCAGTTCTTC; CDR3: CASVDRGTYNEQFF; D: TRBD1; size: -; J: TRBJ2-1; V: TRBV28
DNA: TGTGCCAGCAGCTTAGAGGGGCGCACTGAAGCTTTCTTT; CDR3: CASSLEGRTEAFF; D: -; size: -; J: TRBJ1-1; V: TRBV7-9
DNA: TGTGCCATCGCGGGACAGGGAGGAGGACAGCCCCAGCATTTT; CDR3: CAIAGQGGGQPQHF; D: TRBD1; size: -; J: TRBJ1-5; V: TRBV10-3
DNA: TGTGCCACCAGCAGAGGGGGATTTGGGGAGGAAGAGACCCAGTACTTC; CDR3: CATSRGGFGEEETQYF; D: -; size: -; J: TRBJ2-5; V: TRBV15
DNA: TGTGCCAGCAGTTACGGAGGGACAGATAATTCACCCCTCCACTTT; CDR3: CASSYGGTDNSPLHF; D: TRBD1; size: -; J: TRBJ1-6; V: TRBV6-5
DNA: TGTGCCAGTCGTCGGGACAGGTTTGAGGAGACCCAGTACTTC; CDR3: CASRRDRFEETQYF; D: TRBD1; size: -; J: TRBJ2-5; V: TRBV19
DNA: TGCGCCAGCAGCTTGGGAACAGGACAGGGCTACGAGCAGTACTTC; CDR3: CASSLGTGQGYEQYF; D: TRBD1; size: -; J: TRBJ2-7; V: TRBV5-1
DNA: TGTGCCAGCTCACCAGGACAGGGCCTGAACACTGAAGCTTTCTTT; CDR3: CASSPGQGLNTEAFF; D: TRBD1; size: -; J: TRBJ1-1; V: TRBV18
DNA: TGTGCCAGCAGCTTAGGAGAGACGGCCTCTGGAAACACCATATATTTT; CDR3: CASSLGETASGNTIYF; D: -; size: -; J: TRBJ1-3; V: TRBV7-9
DNA: TGTGCCAGCAGCTTACTACTAGCGGGGGACAATGAGCAGTTCTTC; CDR3: CASSLLLAGDNEQFF; D: TRBD2; size: -; J: TRBJ2-1; V: TRBV9
DNA: TGTGCCATCAGTGAGGGCAGATTCTACGAGCAGTACTTC; CDR3: CAISEGRFYEQYF; D: -; size: -; J: TRBJ2-7; V: TRBV10-3
DNA: TGTGCCAGCAGCTTAATGGGCCGGGTCGGGACAGTCCAAGAGACCCAGTACTTC; CDR3: CASSLMGRVGTVQETQYF; D: TRBD1; size: once; J: TRBJ2-5; V: TRBV5-5
DNA: TGTGCCATCAGTGAGTCGGGCCCTGGGAGCTACGAGCAGTACTTC; CDR3: CAISESGPGSYEQYF; D: -; size: once; J: TRBJ2-7; V: TRBV10-3
DNA: TGTGCCAGCAGCCAAGACAGTAGGAACACTGAAGCTTTCTTT; CDR3: CASSQDSRNTEAFF; D: -; size: few; J: TRBJ1-1; V: TRBV4-2
DNA: TGCGCCAGCAGCTGGACTAGCGGGAGCCCTAAACACAATGAGCAGTTCTTC; CDR3: CASSWTSGSPKHNEQFF; D: TRBD2; size: many; J: TRBJ2-1; V: TRBV5-1
DNA: TGTGCCAGCAGCTTAATCGGTATCTCTGGAAACACCATATATTTT; CDR3: CASSLIGISGNTIYF; D: -; size: -; J: TRBJ1-3; V: TRBV7-9
DNA: TGTGCCAGCAGCCCAAAACAGGGGGCTGTCTCTGGCTACACCTTC; CDR3: CASSPKQGAVSGYTF; D: TRBD1; size: -; J: TRBJ1-2; V: TRBV13
DNA: TGTGCCAGCAGCGGATCAGCAACTAATGAAAAACTGTTTTTT; CDR3: CASSGSATNEKLFF; D: -; size: -; J: TRBJ1-4; V: TRBV5-5
DNA: TGTGCCAGCAGTTACTCAGGGAATGAGCAGTTCTTC; CDR3: CASSYSGNEQFF; D: -; size: -; J: TRBJ2-1; V: TRBV6-5
DNA: TGTGCTAGTGCCTCGCCGGGACTACTAAACAATGAGCAGTTCTTC; CDR3: CASASPGLLNNEQFF; D: TRBD2; size: -; J: TRBJ2-1; V: TRBV12-5
DNA: TGTGCCAGCAGTCTAACGGGGCCCTCAACTAATGAAAAACTGTTTTTT; CDR3: CASSLTGPSTNEKLFF; D: -; size: -; J: TRBJ1-4; V: TRBV5-5
DNA: TGTGCCAGTAGTACAGACAGGGCGTCCTACAATGAGCAGTTCTTC; CDR3: CASSTDRASYNEQFF; D: TRBD1; size: once; J: TRBJ2-1; V: TRBV19
DNA: TGTGCCATCAGGAGTGACTCTGGAAACACCATATATTTT; CDR3: CAIRSDSGNTIYF; D: -; size: -; J: TRBJ1-3; V: TRBV10-3
DNA: TGTGCCAGCTCACCCAGCCGGACAGGTCAAACTAACTATGGCTACACCTTC; CDR3: CASSPSRTGQTNYGYTF; D: TRBD1; size: -; J: TRBJ1-2; V: TRBV18
DNA: TGTGCCAGTAGTCCTAACAGGGCCGTCTATGGCTACACCTTC; CDR3: CASSPNRAVYGYTF; D: -; size: -; J: TRBJ1-2; V: TRBV19
DNA: TGTGCCAGCAGCTCCGTGTCCGGGAGAACCGGGGAGCTGTTTTTT; CDR3: CASSSVSGRTGELFF; D: -; size: -; J: TRBJ2-2; V: TRBV7-9
DNA: TGTGCCAGCAGTTTCTGGAGACAGGGTCCAAGGAACTATGGCTACACCTTC; CDR3: CASSFWRQGPRNYGYTF; D: TRBD1; size: -; J: TRBJ1-2; V: TRBV6-2/TRBV6-3
DNA: TGTGCCAGCAGTTACGTGGCGGGAGCGAACACCGGGGAGCTGTTTTTT; CDR3: CASSYVAGANTGELFF; D: TRBD2; size: -; J: TRBJ2-2; V: TRBV6-5
DNA: TGTGCCAGCTCACCGGGACAGACGTATTATACGCAGTATTTT; CDR3: CASSPGQTYYTQYF; D: TRBD1; size: -; J: TRBJ2-3; V: TRBV18
DNA: TGCGCCAGCAGCCAAGATCCATACTATGGCTACACCTTC; CDR3: CASSQDPYYGYTF; D: -; size: few; J: TRBJ1-2; V: TRBV4-1
DNA: TGTGCCAGCAGCTTAGAGGGGGATACGCAGTATTTT; CDR3: CASSLEGDTQYF; D: -; size: -; J: TRBJ2-3; V: TRBV11-2
DNA: TGTGCTAGTGGGGGGACAGGGATCACCGGGGAGCTGTTTTTT; CDR3: CASGGTGITGELFF; D: TRBD1; size: -; J: TRBJ2-2; V: TRBV12-5
DNA: TGTGCCAGCAGCTTAGTAGATACGCAGTATTTT; CDR3: CASSLVDTQYF; D: -; size: -; J: TRBJ2-3; V: TRBV13
DNA: TGTGCCAGCAGCAGGGCTGGGGACTACGAGCAGTACTTC; CDR3: CASSRAGDYEQYF; D: -; size: -; J: TRBJ2-7; V: TRBV21-1
DNA: TGTGCCAGCAGCTCCGACAGGGTTAGAGAGCAGTACTTC; CDR3: CASSSDRVREQYF; D: TRBD1; size: -; J: TRBJ2-7; V: TRBV7-9
DNA: TGTGCCAGCAGTTACGGGCAGGTGAGCTCCTACGAGCAGTACTTC; CDR3: CASSYGQVSSYEQYF; D: -; size: -; J: TRBJ2-7; V: TRBV6-2/TRBV6-3
DNA: TGTGCCAGCAGCCTTAACACAGGGGAATCCTACGAGCAGTACTTC; CDR3: CASSLNTGESYEQYF; D: TRBD1; size: -; J: TRBJ2-7; V: TRBV7-2
DNA: TGCGCCAGCAGCCCGGGACTGGAGAATCAGCCCCAGCATTTT; CDR3: CASSPGLENQPQHF; D: -; size: -; J: TRBJ1-5; V: TRBV4-1
DNA: TGTGCCAGCAGCGCCTACAGCGGAAGGGTATCAGATACGCAGTATTTT; CDR3: CASSAYSGRVSDTQYF; D: -; size: -; J: TRBJ2-3; V: TRBV9
DNA: TGTGCCAGCAGTTTGCAGGTTAGCACAGATACGCAGTATTTT; CDR3: CASSLQVSTDTQYF; D: -; size: -; J: TRBJ2-3; V: TRBV25-1
DNA: TGTGCCACCAGTGAGCAGGGGCTAGATACGCAGTATTTT; CDR3: CATSEQGLDTQYF; D: -; size: once; J: TRBJ2-3; V: TRBV24-1